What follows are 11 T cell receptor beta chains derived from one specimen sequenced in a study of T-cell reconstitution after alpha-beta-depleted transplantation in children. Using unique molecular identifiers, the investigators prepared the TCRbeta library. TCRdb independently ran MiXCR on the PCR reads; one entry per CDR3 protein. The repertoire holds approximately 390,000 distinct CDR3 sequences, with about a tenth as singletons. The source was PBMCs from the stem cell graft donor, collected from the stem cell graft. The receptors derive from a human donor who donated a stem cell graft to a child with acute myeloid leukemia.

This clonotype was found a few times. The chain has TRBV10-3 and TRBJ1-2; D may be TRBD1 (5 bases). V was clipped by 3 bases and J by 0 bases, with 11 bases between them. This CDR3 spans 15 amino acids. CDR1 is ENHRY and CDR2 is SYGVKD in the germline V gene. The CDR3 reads CAISETPTANYGYTF. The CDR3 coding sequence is TGTGCCATCAGTGAAACTCCGACAGCTAACTATGGCTACACCTTC.

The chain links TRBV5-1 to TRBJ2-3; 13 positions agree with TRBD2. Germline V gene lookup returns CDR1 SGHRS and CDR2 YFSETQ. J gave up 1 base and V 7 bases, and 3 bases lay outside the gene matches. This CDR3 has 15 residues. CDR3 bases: TGCGCCAGCGTAGGACTAGCGGGGGGCACAGATACGCAGTATTTT. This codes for CASVGLAGGTDTQYF.

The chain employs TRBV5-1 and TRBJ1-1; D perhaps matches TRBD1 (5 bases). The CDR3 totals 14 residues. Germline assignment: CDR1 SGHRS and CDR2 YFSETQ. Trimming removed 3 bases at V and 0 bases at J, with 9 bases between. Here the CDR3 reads CASSSGLMNTEAFF. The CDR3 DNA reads TGCGCCAGCAGCTCAGGGTTAATGAACACTGAAGCTTTCTTT.

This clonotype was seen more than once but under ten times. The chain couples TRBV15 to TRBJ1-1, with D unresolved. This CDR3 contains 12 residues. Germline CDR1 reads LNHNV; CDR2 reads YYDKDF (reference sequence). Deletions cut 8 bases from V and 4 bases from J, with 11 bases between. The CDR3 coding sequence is TGTGCCACCGGAGGCGAGGGCACTGAAGCTTTCTTT. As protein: CATGGEGTEAFF. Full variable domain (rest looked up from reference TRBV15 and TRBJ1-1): DAMVIQNPRYQVTQFGKPVTLSCSQTLNHNVMYWYQQKSSQAPKLLFHYYDKDFNNEADTPDNFQSRRPNTSFCFLDIRSPGLGDTAMYLCATGGEGTEAFFGQGTRLTVV.

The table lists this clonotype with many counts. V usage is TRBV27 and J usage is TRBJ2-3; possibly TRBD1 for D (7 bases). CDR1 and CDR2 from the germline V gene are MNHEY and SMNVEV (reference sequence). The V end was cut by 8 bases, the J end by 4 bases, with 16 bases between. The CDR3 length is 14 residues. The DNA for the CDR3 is TGTGCCAGCGGGGGCAGGGGGAGGTCAGATACGCAGTATTTT. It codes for CASGGRGRSDTQYF.

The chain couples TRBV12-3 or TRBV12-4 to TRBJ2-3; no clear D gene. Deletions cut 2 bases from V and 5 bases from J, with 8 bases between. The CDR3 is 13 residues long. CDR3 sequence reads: CASSLYYKDTQYF. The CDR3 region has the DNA TGTGCCAGCAGTTTATATTACAAAGATACGCAGTATTTT.

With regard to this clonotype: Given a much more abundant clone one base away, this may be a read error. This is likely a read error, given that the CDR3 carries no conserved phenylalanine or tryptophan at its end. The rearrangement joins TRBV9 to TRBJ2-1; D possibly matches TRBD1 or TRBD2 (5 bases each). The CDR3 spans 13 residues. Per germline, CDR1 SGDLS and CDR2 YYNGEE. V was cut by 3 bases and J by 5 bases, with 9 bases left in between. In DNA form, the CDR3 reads TGTGCCAGCAGCGGTCGGGACCACAATGAGCAGTTCCTC. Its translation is CASSGRDHNEQFL.

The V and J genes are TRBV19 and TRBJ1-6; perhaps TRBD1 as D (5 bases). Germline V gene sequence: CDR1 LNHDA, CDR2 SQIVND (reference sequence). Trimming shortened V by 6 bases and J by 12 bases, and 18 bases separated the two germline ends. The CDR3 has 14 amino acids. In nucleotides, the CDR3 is TGTGCCAGTAGGACCTCAGGAGGGGCAAGACCCCTCCACTTT. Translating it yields CASRTSGGARPLHF.

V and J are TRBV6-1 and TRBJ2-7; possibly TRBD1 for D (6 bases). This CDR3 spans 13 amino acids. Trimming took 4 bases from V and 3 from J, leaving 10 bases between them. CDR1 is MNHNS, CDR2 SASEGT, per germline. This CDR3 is CASSVRTDYEQYV. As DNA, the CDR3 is TGTGCCAGCAGTGTTCGGACAGACTACGAGCAGTACGTC.

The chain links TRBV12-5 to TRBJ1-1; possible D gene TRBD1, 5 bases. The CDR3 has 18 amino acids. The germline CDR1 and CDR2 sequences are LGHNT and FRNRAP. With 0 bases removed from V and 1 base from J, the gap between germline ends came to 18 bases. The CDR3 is CASGLVLTRGRTNTEAFF. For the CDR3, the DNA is TGTGCTAGTGGTTTGGTACTAACTAGGGGCCGGACGAACACTGAAGCTTTCTTT.

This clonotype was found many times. The CDR3 DNA reads as TGCAGCGCCCCGGAGGGTACTGAAGCTTTCTTT. Translating it yields CSAPEGTEAFF. The V and J genes are TRBV29-1 and TRBJ1-1; D unresolved. With 7 bases removed from V and 5 bases from J, the gap between germline ends came to 11 bases. CDR1 is SQVTM and CDR2 is ANQGSEA in the germline V gene. This CDR3 spans 11 amino acids.